A single sample is the source of the 19 T cell receptor beta chains below, sequenced in a study of molecular identifiers for immune sequencing clone quantification. Each CDR3 protein gets one entry after TCRdb re-called the PCR reads with MiXCR. In the table there are around 300,000 distinct CDR3 sequences, 24% of which are singletons. Sample: naive CD8+ T cells from blood, with Jurkat cell RNA spiked in. Subset described: FACS-sorted CD8+CD4-CCR7+CD45RA+ naive T cells. All receptors derive from a human donor in good health. Some libraries in this study had Jurkat cell RNA spiked in.

This clonotype was counted between two and nine times. This chain links TRBV2 with TRBJ1-2; 10 bases line up with TRBD1. Germline CDR1 reads SNHLY; CDR2 reads FYNNEI. The CDR3 contains 14 residues. The V and J ends lost 6 bases and 4 bases, in that order; junction bases with no gene match: 5. The CDR3 protein is CASREDRGSYGYTF. The DNA for the CDR3 is TGTGCCAGCAGAGAGGACAGGGGGTCCTATGGCTACACCTTC.

This chain uses TRBV11-2 with TRBJ1-1; unclear D gene. The germline CDR1 and CDR2 sequences are SGHAT and FQNNGV. CDR3 length: 16 amino acids. V was trimmed by 7 bases and J by 1 base, leaving 19 bases between them. The CDR3 spells CASTHGYNTKNTEAFF. The CDR3 coding sequence is TGTGCCAGCACCCACGGATACAATACTAAGAACACTGAAGCTTTCTTT.

To note about this clonotype: A much larger clone is a single base away; this may be a read error. The chain carries TRBV5-6 and TRBJ2-5; D not certain. Trimming took off 5 bases at V and 2 bases at J, with 10 bases between the two ends. CDR1 and CDR2 from the germline V gene are SGHDT and YYEEEE. The CDR3 runs to 13 residues. The CDR3: CASSGMRQETQYF. CDR3 nucleotides: TGTGCCAGCAGTGGTATGAGACAAGAGACCCAGTACTTC.

The chain couples TRBV20-1 to TRBJ2-3; D is unresolved. The V gene's germline CDR1 is DFQATT and CDR2 SNEGSKA (reference sequence). CDR3 size: 15 residues. Between the trimmed V and J ends, which lost 5 bases and 5 bases, there was a span of 20 bases. The CDR3 here is CSARLPTRLGDTQYF. DNA for the CDR3: TGCAGTGCTCGACTTCCCACGAGGCTAGGAGATACGCAGTATTTT.

Comment on this clonotype: One base away lies a much larger clone, so this may be a sequencing read error. The J gene is TRBJ2-3, the V gene TRBV4-3; D is possibly TRBD1 (6 bases). The CDR3 covers 15 residues. Germline V CDR1 and CDR2: LGHNA, YSLEER. This CDR3 reads CASSQDPGQTATQYF. CDR3 in DNA: TGCGCCAGCAGCCAAGATCCGGGACAAACAGCTACGCAGTATTTT.

A remark on this clonotype: Compared with germline, one end of the junction differs, possibly owing to a read error. The chain couples TRBV29-1 to TRBJ2-1; weak D call: TRBD1 (5 bases). The CDR3 is 15 amino acids. Germline lookup yields CDR1 SQVTM and CDR2 ANQGSEA. CDR3 region: CNVFGHSPTNNEQFF. CDR3 DNA sequence: TGCAACGTTTTCGGACACTCACCCACCAACAATGAGCAGTTCTTC.

The chain carries TRBV7-9 and TRBJ1-2, with TRBD1 as a possible D gene (5 bases). Germline V gene data show CDR1 as SEHNR and CDR2 as FQNEAQ (reference sequence). With 8 bases removed from V and 3 bases from J, the gap between germline ends came to 16 bases. CDR3 length equals 14 residues. The CDR3 sequence: CASLGSGLYYGYTF. DNA of the CDR3: TGTGCCAGCCTCGGCTCAGGGCTGTACTATGGCTACACCTTC.

To note about this clonotype: A much larger clone lies one base from this, so it may be a read error. The chain carries TRBV25-1 and TRBJ1-1, with TRBD1 matching over 9 bases. CDR3 length equals 13 residues. Germline V gene lookup returns CDR1 MGHDK and CDR2 SYGVNS. The CDR3 sequence is CASSATGGTEASF. CDR3 sequence (DNA): TGTGCCAGCAGTGCTACAGGGGGCACTGAAGCTTCCTTT.

This rearrangement joins TRBV7-6 to TRBJ2-1, with 11 bases aligning to TRBD2. The germline V gene has CDR1 SGHVS and CDR2 FNYEAQ. V trimming: 1 base; J trimming: 0 bases; junction bases outside the gene matches: 5. The CDR3 totals 18 residues. CDR3 region: CASSLGGTSGSSYNEQFF. The CDR3 nucleotides are TGTGCCAGCAGCTTAGGGGGGACTAGCGGAAGCTCCTACAATGAGCAGTTCTTC.

This clonotype was counted ten times or more. The V call is TRBV4-1, the J call TRBJ1-1; D ambiguous. Germline assignment: CDR1 MGHRA and CDR2 YSYEKL. Trimming removed 3 bases at V and 0 bases at J, with 14 bases between. The CDR3 has 16 amino acids. Here the CDR3 DNA reads TGCGCCAGCAGCCACCCCTGGATAGCCGTGAACACTGAAGCTTTCTTT. This translates into CASSHPWIAVNTEAFF.

Turning to this clonotype: A read error is possible here, since a much larger clone lies one base away. V gene TRBV5-1 combines with J gene TRBJ2-5; 13 nucleotides line up with TRBD2. The CDR3 covers 15 residues. Germline values: CDR1 SGHRS, CDR2 YFSETQ. The CDR3 loop reads CASSPGLAGQEPQYF. DNA for the CDR3: TGCGCCAGCAGCCCGGGACTAGCGGGACAAGAGCCCCAGTACTTC.

The chain combines TRBV5-6 with TRBJ1-1, with a possible D match to TRBD1 (6 bases). The CDR3 has 15 amino acids. CDR1 SGHDT and CDR2 YYEEEE come from the germline V gene. The germline V and J ends were trimmed by 4 bases and 4 bases, with 17 bases remaining between them. CDR3 loop: CASSLPGATGTEAFF. CDR3 DNA sequence: TGTGCCAGCAGCCTACCGGGGGCCACGGGCACTGAAGCTTTCTTT.

This clonotype was recorded once. This may come from a read error, since a much larger clone is one base off. The rearrangement joins TRBV2 to TRBJ1-1; tentative D call: TRBD1 (5 bases). This CDR3 has 14 amino acids. Germline V gives CDR1 SNHLY, CDR2 FYNNEI. In nucleotides, the CDR3 is TGTGTCAGCAGTGTGGGGGGGGACTACACTGAAGCTTTCTTT. As protein: CVSSVGGDYTEAFF.

Comments on this clonotype: Given a much more abundant clone one base away, this may be a read error. This chain's CDR3 is CSAPGGMGSTDSQYF. Written as DNA, the CDR3 is TGCAGCGCGCCGGGAGGGATGGGGAGCACAGATTCGCAGTATTTT. J is TRBJ2-3 and V is TRBV29-1; 8 nucleotides agree with TRBD2. Germline assignment: CDR1 SQVTM and CDR2 ANQGSEA. The CDR3 is 15 amino acids.

A note on this clonotype: A much more abundant neighbour one base away suggests this may be a read error. CDR3 residues: CSAPGASGGANTGELFF. CDR3 DNA sequence: TGCAGCGCCCCTGGGGCTAGCGGGGGGGCTAACACCGGGGAGCTGTTTTTT. The V call is TRBV29-1, the J call TRBJ2-2, with 12 bases fitting TRBD2. Trimming cost V 7 bases and J 2 bases; bases outside gene matches: 11. This CDR3 spans 17 amino acids. CDR1 is SQVTM and CDR2 is ANQGSEA in the germline V gene.

In this sample, this clonotype turned up many times. V is TRBV14 and J is TRBJ1-4; D perhaps matches TRBD1 (5 bases). V lost 2 bases and J lost 7, with 17 bases in between. The CDR3 totals 16 residues. The germline CDR1 and CDR2 sequences are SGHDN and FVKESK. This CDR3 reads CASSQHVPKRGEKLFF. In DNA form, the CDR3 reads TGTGCCAGCAGCCAACATGTCCCGAAAAGGGGTGAAAAACTGTTTTTT. The whole variable domain, remainder taken from reference TRBV14 and TRBJ1-4, is EAGVTQFPSHSVIEKGQTVTLRCDPISGHDNLYWYRRVMGKEIKFLLHFVKESKQDESGMPNNRFLAERTGGTYSTLKVQPAELEDSGVYFCASSQHVPKRGEKLFFGSGTQLSVL.

In its sample, this clonotype was seen many times. The CDR3 DNA follows: TGTGCCAGCAGCTTAGCGAGGGGACAGGGAGTCGCCGGGGAGCTGTTTTTT. Its translation is CASSLARGQGVAGELFF. This chain links TRBV7-9 with TRBJ2-2; the match to TRBD1 covers 9 bases. Germline V lookup: CDR1 SEHNR, CDR2 FQNEAQ (reference sequence). The CDR3 is 17 residues long. The V and J ends lost 0 bases and 6 bases, in that order; junction bases with no gene match: 8.

V gene TRBV20-1 combines with J gene TRBJ2-3; 7 nucleotides match TRBD2. CDR3 length equals 14 residues. The germline V gene encodes CDR1 DFQATT and CDR2 SNEGSKA (reference sequence). J was trimmed by 3 bases and V by 4 bases; bases with no gene match: 7. The CDR3 loop reads CSAIQLGGTDTQYF. The CDR3 DNA reads as TGCAGTGCTATACAGTTGGGGGGGACAGATACGCAGTATTTT.

Concerning this clonotype: A clone one base away is much larger, so this may be a read error. This sequence joins TRBV29-1 and TRBJ2-1; the match to TRBD2 covers 7 bases. The CDR3 is 11 residues long. V lost 7 bases to trimming and J lost 8 bases; unmatched junction nucleotides: 5. Germline V gene data show CDR1 as SQVTM and CDR2 as ANQGSEA. The CDR3 nucleotides read TGCAGCGGACGACTAGCCGATGAGCAGTTCTTC. Translating gives CSGRLADEQFF.